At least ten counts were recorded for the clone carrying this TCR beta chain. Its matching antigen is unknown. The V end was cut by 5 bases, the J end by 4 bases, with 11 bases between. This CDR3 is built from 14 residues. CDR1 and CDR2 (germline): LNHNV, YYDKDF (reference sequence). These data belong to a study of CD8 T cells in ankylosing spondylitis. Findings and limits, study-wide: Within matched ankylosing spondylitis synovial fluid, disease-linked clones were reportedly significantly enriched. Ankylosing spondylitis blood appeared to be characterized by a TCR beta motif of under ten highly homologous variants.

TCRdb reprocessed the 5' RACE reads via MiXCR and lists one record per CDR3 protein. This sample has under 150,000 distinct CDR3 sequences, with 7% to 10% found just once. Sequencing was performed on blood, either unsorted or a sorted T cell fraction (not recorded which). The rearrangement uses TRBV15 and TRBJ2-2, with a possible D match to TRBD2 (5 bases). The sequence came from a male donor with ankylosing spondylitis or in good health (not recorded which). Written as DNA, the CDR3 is TGTGCCACCAGCCTTGGAGGCTTCACCGGGGAGCTGTTTTTT. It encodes CATSLGGFTGELFF.